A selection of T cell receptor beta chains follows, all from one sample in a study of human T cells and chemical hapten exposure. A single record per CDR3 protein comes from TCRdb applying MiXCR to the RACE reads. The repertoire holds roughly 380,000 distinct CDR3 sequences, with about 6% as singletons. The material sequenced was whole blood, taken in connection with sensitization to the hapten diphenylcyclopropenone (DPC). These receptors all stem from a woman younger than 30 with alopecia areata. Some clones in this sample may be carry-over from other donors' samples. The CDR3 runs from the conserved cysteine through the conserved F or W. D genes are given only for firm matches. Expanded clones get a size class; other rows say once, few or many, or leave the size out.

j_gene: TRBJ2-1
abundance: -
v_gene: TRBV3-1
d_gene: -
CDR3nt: TGTGCCAGCAGTCTAAATCTCGGAGGACGCGGCTCCTACAATGAGCAGTTCTTC
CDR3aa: CASSLNLGGRGSYNEQFF

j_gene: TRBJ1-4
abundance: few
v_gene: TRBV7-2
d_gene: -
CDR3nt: TGTGCCAGCAGCCCAGCCTATAGCTATAATGAAAAACTGTTTTTT
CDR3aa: CASSPAYSYNEKLFF

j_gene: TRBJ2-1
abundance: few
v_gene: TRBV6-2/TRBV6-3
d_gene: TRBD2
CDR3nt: TGTGCCAGCACCGGGACTAGCGGGCACAATGAGCAGTTCTTC
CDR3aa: CASTGTSGHNEQFF

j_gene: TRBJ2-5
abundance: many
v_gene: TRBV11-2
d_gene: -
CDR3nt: TGTGCCAGCAGCTTAGAACCGGCGGAGACCCAGTACTTC
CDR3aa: CASSLEPAETQYF

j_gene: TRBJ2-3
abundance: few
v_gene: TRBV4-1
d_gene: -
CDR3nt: TGCGCCAGCAGCCAAGAGGCTACAACAGATACGCAGTATTTT
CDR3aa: CASSQEATTDTQYF

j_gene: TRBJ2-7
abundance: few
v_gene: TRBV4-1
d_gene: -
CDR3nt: TGCGCCAGCAGCCTCCGGGACGTCGGATCCTACGAGCAGTACTTC
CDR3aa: CASSLRDVGSYEQYF

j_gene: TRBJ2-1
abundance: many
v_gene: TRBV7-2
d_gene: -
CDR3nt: TGTGCCAGCAGCTTATCCCCACTCTCCTACAATGAGCAGTTCTTC
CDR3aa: CASSLSPLSYNEQFF

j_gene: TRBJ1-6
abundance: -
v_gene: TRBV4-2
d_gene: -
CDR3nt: TGTGCCAGCAGCCAAGAGAAAGGGGGGGTATATCTTTCACCCCTCCACTTT
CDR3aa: CASSQEKGGVYLSPLHF

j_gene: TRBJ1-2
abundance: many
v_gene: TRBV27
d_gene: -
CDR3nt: TGTGCCAGCAGTTGGACCCCAGAGATCTATGGCTACACCTTC
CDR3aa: CASSWTPEIYGYTF

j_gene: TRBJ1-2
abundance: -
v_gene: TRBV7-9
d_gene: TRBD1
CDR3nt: TGTGCCAGCAGCTCCTCACAGGGGCCAATCGATCGATATGGCTACACCTTC
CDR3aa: CASSSSQGPIDRYGYTF

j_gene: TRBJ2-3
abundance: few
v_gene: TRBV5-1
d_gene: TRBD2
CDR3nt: TGCGCCAGCAGCCGACTAGCGGGGGAGATCACAGATACGCAGTATTTT
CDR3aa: CASSRLAGEITDTQYF

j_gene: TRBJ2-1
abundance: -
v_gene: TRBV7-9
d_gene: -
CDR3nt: TGTGCCAGCAGCCCCGGGAGAGGGGGGAATGAGCAGTTCTTC
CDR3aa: CASSPGRGGNEQFF

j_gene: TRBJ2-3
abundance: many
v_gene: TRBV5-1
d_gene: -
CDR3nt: TGCGCCAGCAGCCCAGGACGGTCATCTAGCACAGATACGCAGTATTTT
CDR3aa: CASSPGRSSSTDTQYF

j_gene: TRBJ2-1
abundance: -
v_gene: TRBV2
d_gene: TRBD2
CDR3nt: TGTGCCAGCAGTGGTTTTTCGGGGGGGCTGGGAAACGAGCAGTTCTTC
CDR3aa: CASSGFSGGLGNEQFF

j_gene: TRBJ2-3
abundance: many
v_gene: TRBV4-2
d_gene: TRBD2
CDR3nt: TGTGCCAGCAGCCATCGACTAGCGGGGGGCCGCACAGATACGCAGTATTTT
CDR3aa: CASSHRLAGGRTDTQYF

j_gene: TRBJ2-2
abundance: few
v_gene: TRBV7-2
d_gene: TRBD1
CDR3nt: TGTGCCAGCCGACAGGGTGTTCCGAACACCGGGGAGCTGTTTTTT
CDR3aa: CASRQGVPNTGELFF

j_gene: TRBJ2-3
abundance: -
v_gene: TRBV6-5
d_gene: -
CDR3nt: TGTGCCAGCAGCCTCCAGACGGGGGATACGCAGTATTTT
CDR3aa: CASSLQTGDTQYF

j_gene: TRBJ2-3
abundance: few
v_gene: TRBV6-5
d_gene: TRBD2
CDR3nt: TGTGCCAGCAGACGGTGGCTAGCGGGGATCACAGATACGCAGTATTTT
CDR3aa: CASRRWLAGITDTQYF

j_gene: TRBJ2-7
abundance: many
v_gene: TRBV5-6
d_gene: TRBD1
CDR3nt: TGTGCCAGCAACATCGGGCCGCCGGGACAGCTAACCTACGAGCAGTACTTC
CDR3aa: CASNIGPPGQLTYEQYF

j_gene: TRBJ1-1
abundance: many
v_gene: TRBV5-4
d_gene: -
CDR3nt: TGTGCCAGCAGCTTGGATAGGGGCCGGCACACTGAAGCTTTCTTT
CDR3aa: CASSLDRGRHTEAFF

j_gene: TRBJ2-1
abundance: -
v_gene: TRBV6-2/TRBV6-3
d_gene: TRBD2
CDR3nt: TGTGCCAGCAGTTCGAGAGAGCGGGGGGGCTTACAAAATGAGCAGTTCTTC
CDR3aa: CASSSRERGGLQNEQFF

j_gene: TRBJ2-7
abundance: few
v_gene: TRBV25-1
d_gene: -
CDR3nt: TGTGCCACAAAACCGGGGGAGCAGTACTTC
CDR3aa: CATKPGEQYF

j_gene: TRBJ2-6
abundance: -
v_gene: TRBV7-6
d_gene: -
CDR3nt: TGTGCCAGCAGCTTAGCGAACGGTGACTCTGGGGCCAACGTCCTGACTTTC
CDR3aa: CASSLANGDSGANVLTF

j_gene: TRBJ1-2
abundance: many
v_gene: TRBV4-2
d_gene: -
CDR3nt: TGTGCCAGCAGCCAACAAAAGGACCGGGACGATGGCTACACCTTC
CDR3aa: CASSQQKDRDDGYTF

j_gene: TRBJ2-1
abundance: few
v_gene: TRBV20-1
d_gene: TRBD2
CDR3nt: TGCAGTGCTACCGGACTAGCGGGGAATCCTGACAATGAGCAGTTCTTC
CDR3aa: CSATGLAGNPDNEQFF

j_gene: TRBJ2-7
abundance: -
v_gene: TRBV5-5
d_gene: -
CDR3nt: TGTGCCAGCAGCCCGAGGCGCACCTACGAGCAGTACTTC
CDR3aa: CASSPRRTYEQYF

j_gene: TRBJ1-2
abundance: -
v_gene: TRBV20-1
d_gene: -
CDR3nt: TGCAGTGCTACCCCCGGGGGAACAGTGGGCGACTATGGCTACACCTTC
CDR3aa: CSATPGGTVGDYGYTF

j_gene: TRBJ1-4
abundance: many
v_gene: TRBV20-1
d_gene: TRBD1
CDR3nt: TGCAGTGCAGGACAGGGCCCAGGCGGCAATGAAAAACTGTTTTTT
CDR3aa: CSAGQGPGGNEKLFF

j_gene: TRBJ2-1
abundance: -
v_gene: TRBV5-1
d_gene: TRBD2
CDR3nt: TGCGCCAGCAGCCCATTAAGCGGGGGGGCCTACAATGAGCAGTTCTTC
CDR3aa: CASSPLSGGAYNEQFF

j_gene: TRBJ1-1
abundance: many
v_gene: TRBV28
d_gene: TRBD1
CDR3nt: TGTGCCAGCAGTTTACAGAGACAGGGGGAGATTGAAGCTTTCTTT
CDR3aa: CASSLQRQGEIEAFF

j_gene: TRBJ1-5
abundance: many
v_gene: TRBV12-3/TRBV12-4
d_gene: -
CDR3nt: TGTGCCAGCAGTTTTCTGGGGACAACGCATCAGCCCCAGCATTTT
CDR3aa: CASSFLGTTHQPQHF

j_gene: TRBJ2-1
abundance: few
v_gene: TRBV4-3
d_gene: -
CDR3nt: TGCGCCAGCAGCCAAGACAAGGGGTACAATGAGCAGTTCTTC
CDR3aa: CASSQDKGYNEQFF

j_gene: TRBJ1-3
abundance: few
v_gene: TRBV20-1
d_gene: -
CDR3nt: TGCAGTGCTAGCGACGGAAACACCATATATTTT
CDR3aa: CSASDGNTIYF

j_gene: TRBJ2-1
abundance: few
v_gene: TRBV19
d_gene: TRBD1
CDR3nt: TGTGCCAGTAGCAACCCCCGGGACAGCAATCCCTACAATGAGCAGTTCTTC
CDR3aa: CASSNPRDSNPYNEQFF

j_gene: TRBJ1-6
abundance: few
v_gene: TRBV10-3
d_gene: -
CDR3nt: TGTGCCATCAGTGAAGAGGGAGCCCGGTCGTGGTCACCCCTCCACTTT
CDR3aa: CAISEEGARSWSPLHF

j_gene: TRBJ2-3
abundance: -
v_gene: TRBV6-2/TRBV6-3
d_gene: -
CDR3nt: TGTGCCAGCAAGGACTCGAAGACCTCAGATACGCAGTATTTT
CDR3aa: CASKDSKTSDTQYF

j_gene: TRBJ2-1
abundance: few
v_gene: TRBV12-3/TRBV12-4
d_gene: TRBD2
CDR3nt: TGTGCCAGCAGTTCTGATAGCGGGGGTATCGAGCAGTTCTTC
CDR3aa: CASSSDSGGIEQFF

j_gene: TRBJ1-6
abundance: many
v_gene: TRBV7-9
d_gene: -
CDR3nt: TGTGCCAGCAGCTGGGGCAGCTCCTATAATTCACCCCTCCACTTT
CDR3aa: CASSWGSSYNSPLHF

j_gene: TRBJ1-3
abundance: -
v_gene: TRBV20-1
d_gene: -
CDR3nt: TGCAGTGCTAGATTCCGGGACTCACCTCCCGGAAACACCATATATTTT
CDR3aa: CSARFRDSPPGNTIYF

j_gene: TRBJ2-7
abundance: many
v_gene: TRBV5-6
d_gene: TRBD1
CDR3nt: TGTGCCAGCAGCTTGAGCGCCGGGACAGGTTCCTACGAGCAGTACTTC
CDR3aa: CASSLSAGTGSYEQYF

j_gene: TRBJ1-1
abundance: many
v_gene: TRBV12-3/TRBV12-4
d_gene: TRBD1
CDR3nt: TGTGCCAGCAGCCCTATCGGACAGGGGACGGACACTGAAGCTTTCTTT
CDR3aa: CASSPIGQGTDTEAFF

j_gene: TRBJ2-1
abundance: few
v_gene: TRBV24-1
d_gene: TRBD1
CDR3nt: TGTGCCACCAGTGACCCGGGACAGGGCTCCTACAATGAGCAGTTCTTC
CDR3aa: CATSDPGQGSYNEQFF

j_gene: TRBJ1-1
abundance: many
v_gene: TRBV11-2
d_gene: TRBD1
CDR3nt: TGTGCCAGCAGCTTCCGAGGACAGGGGCGGGAAGCTTTCTTT
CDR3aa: CASSFRGQGREAFF

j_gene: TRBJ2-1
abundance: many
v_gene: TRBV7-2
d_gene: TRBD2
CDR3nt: TGTGCCAGCAGCTTAGCCGGGACTAGCGGCTTCAATGAGCAGTTCTTC
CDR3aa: CASSLAGTSGFNEQFF

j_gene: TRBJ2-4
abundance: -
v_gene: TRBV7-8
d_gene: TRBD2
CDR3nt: TGTGCCAGCAGCTTAGGAATAGCGGGGGGAGAGAACATTCAGTACTTC
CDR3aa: CASSLGIAGGENIQYF

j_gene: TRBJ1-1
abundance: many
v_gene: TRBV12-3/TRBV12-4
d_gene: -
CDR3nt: TGTGCCAGCAGTTTTCCACGGTTCACTGAAGCTTTCTTT
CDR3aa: CASSFPRFTEAFF

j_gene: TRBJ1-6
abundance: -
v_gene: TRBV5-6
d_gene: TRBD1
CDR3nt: TGTGCCAGCAGCGGTTGGGTTGAAGGGGGCAACTCACCCCTCCACTTT
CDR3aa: CASSGWVEGGNSPLHF

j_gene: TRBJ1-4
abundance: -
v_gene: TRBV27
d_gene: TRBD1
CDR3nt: TGTGCCAGCAGTCGGATCCTGGGGACAGGTCCAACTAATGAAAAACTGTTTTTT
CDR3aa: CASSRILGTGPTNEKLFF

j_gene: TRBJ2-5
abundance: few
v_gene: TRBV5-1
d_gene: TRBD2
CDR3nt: TGCGCCAGCAGCTTGTTACCAGCGGGGGGGCCCATCCAAGAGACCCAGTACTTC
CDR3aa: CASSLLPAGGPIQETQYF

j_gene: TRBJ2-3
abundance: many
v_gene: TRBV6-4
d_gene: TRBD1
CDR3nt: TGTGCCAGCAGCCCGACAGGGGCGGAGGATACGCAGTATTTT
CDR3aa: CASSPTGAEDTQYF

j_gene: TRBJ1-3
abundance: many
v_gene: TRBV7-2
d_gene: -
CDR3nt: TGTGCCAGCAGCTTTGGGCCATCCGGAAACACCATATATTTT
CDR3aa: CASSFGPSGNTIYF

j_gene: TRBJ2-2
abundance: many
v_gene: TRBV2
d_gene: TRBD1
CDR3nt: TGTGCCAGCAGGACAGGGATCTGGGCCACCGGGGAGCTGTTTTTT
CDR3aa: CASRTGIWATGELFF

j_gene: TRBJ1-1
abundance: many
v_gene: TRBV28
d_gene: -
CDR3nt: TGTGCCAGCACCGTCGGGAACACTGAAGCTTTCTTT
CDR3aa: CASTVGNTEAFF